The 10 T cell receptor beta chains below come from one sample, sequenced in a study of control samples from healthy donors and cancer patients. The assay was immunoSEQ multiplex PCR, and TCRdb's table has in-frame clones only and misses some. The sample holds tens of thousands of clones, 75% to 90% seen once. Sequenced sample: blood. These receptors originate from a man aged 55 to 70 in good health.

This clone was recorded a few times. The rearrangement uses TRBV30 and TRBJ2-1, with 9 bases identical to TRBD2. The V gene end was trimmed by 8 bases and the J gene end by 8 bases; junction bases not matched to a gene: 13. CDR3 length: 14 amino acids. Per germline, CDR1 GTSNPN and CDR2 SVGIG (reference sequence). This CDR3 is CALQRGDSRDEQFF. The CDR3 DNA reads TGTGCCCTCCAGCGGGGGGATAGTCGGGATGAGCAGTTCTTC.

The chain couples TRBV7-9 to TRBJ2-5; 7 bases line up with TRBD1. The trim removed 0 bases at V and 2 bases at J, leaving 0 bases unmatched. The CDR3 runs to 14 residues. Germline values: CDR1 SEHNR, CDR2 FQNEAQ (reference sequence). The CDR3 region has the DNA TGTGCCAGCAGCTTAGCGACAGGGCAAGAGACCCAGTACTTC. As protein: CASSLATGQETQYF.

V gene TRBV28 combines with J gene TRBJ1-1, with no clear D. Trimming shortened V by 2 bases and J by 4 bases, and 11 bases separated the two germline ends. Germline V CDR1 and CDR2: MDHEN, SYDVKM. The CDR3 has 14 residues. CDR3 protein: CASSLGVRGTEAFF. The CDR3 coding sequence is TGTGCCAGCAGTTTAGGGGTAAGAGGCACTGAAGCTTTCTTT.

The J gene is TRBJ2-7, the V gene TRBV6-5, with D possibly matching TRBD2 (6 bases). Germline CDR1 MNHEY, CDR2 SVGAGI. V was pared by 4 bases and J by 5 bases, with 18 bases between. The CDR3 runs 15 residues. The CDR3 region is CASSSPGLLNHEQYF. The CDR3 nucleotides are TGTGCCAGCAGTTCTCCGGGACTTTTAAACCACGAGCAGTACTTC.

J is TRBJ2-1 and V is TRBV6-5; either TRBD1 or TRBD2 may fit D (5 bases each). CDR3 size: 14 residues. Germline lookup yields CDR1 MNHEY and CDR2 SVGAGI. Between the trimmed V and J ends, which lost 4 bases and 4 bases, there was a span of 11 bases. The CDR3 region has the DNA TGTGCCAGCAGTTCCCCCGGGGCTTACAATGAGCAGTTCTTC. This sequence encodes CASSSPGAYNEQFF.

The chain has TRBV2 and TRBJ2-3; D gene ambiguous. The CDR3 spans 12 residues. The ends were cut back, 5 bases at V and 4 bases at J, with 7 bases in the middle. The germline V gene has CDR1 SNHLY and CDR2 FYNNEI. In DNA form, the CDR3 reads TGTGCCAGCAGTCCTGGGCCAGATACGCAGTATTTT. This gives the protein CASSPGPDTQYF. The entire variable domain, with the rest obtained from reference TRBV2 and TRBJ2-3, is as follows: EPEVTQTPSHQVTQMGQEVILRCVPISNHLYFYWYRQILGQKVEFLVSFYNNEISEKSEIFDDQFSVERPDGSNFTLKIRSTKLEDSAMYFCASSPGPDTQYFGPGTRLTVL.

The chain links TRBV7-2 to TRBJ2-7; D remains ambiguous. From germline, CDR1 is SGHTA and CDR2 FQGNSA. Trimming took 5 bases from V and 2 from J, leaving 4 bases between them. The CDR3 extends over 11 amino acids. CDR3 amino acids: CASSPAYEQYF. For the CDR3, the DNA is TGTGCCAGCAGCCCCGCCTACGAGCAGTACTTC.

The chain employs TRBV3-1 (or the pseudogene TRBV3-2) and TRBJ1-2; D gene unclear. V was cut by 5 bases and J by 4 bases, with 17 bases left in between. There are 15 residues in the CDR3. Germline CDR1 reads LGHDT; CDR2 reads YNNKEL (reference sequence). The CDR3 DNA follows: TGTGCCAGCAGCTACTACGCGACGGAGCTCTATGGCTACACCTTC. This sequence encodes CASSYYATELYGYTF.

V is TRBV5-1 and J is TRBJ1-1, with 7 bases identical to TRBD1. CDR1 and CDR2 from the germline V gene are SGHRS and YFSETQ. CDR3 length equals 14 residues. Trimming took 2 bases from V and 1 from J; bases not matched to a gene: 2. Written as DNA, the CDR3 is TGCGCCAGCAGCTTTGGACAGGCGAACACTGAAGCTTTCTTT. Residues: CASSFGQANTEAFF.

The V and J genes are TRBV15 and TRBJ1-1; D is undetermined. In germline, CDR1 is LNHNV, CDR2 YYDKDF (reference sequence). The CDR3 loop spans 13 amino acids. V shed 0 bases and J shed 9 bases, with 11 bases lying between them. The CDR3 DNA reads TGTGCCACCAGCAGAGATAAAGGAGTCAAAGCTTTCTTT. This codes for CATSRDKGVKAFF. Looking up the rest from reference TRBV15 and TRBJ1-1 gives the full variable domain: DAMVIQNPRYQVTQFGKPVTLSCSQTLNHNVMYWYQQKSSQAPKLLFHYYDKDFNNEADTPDNFQSRRPNTSFCFLDIRSPGLGDTAMYLCATSRDKGVKAFFGQGTRLTVV.